This T cell receptor beta chain derives from a study of T cell therapy after organ transplantation. Study details: After therapy, patients were monitored for roughly 30 weeks. 4 to 8 weeks after therapy completion, short-term post-therapy blood was collected.

In germline, CDR1 is SGHAT, CDR2 FQNNGV. This CDR3 is built from 15 residues. The trim removed 3 bases at V and 5 bases at J, leaving 3 bases unmatched. The table came from immunoSEQ multiplex PCR; TCRdb's copy has only in-frame clones and leaves some out. In the table there are approximately 20,000 clones, roughly four fifths of which are singletons. This sample's time point: 4-8 weeks after completion of therapy. As regards this clone: Its specificity is unknown.

The chain carries TRBV11-2 and TRBJ2-3; 12 positions agree with TRBD2. This clonotype originated in a human patient who had received a solid organ transplant and had CMV disease. T cells may partly derive from the graft donor. This material consisted of CD8+ T cells from blood, taken after autologous CMV-specific T cell therapy. The CDR3 spells CASSLTSGRVDTQYF. CDR3 coding DNA: TGTGCCAGCAGCTTGACTAGCGGGAGAGTAGATACGCAGTATTTT.